The clone carrying this TCR beta chain was seen repeatedly, ten times or more. Molecular barcoding with unique molecular identifiers was used for the TCRbeta library. MiXCR, run by TCRdb on the PCR reads, gives a single entry per CDR3 protein. The sample holds roughly 610,000 distinct CDR3 sequences, 10% to 13% seen once. With 3 bases clipped from V and 4 bases from J, the junction kept 4 bases outside the gene matches. The CDR3 runs to 16 residues. Germline V gene lookup returns CDR1 MNHEY and CDR2 SVGEGT. This sample stems from a study of T-cell reconstitution after alpha-beta-depleted transplantation in children.

Sequenced material: PBMCs from the stem cell graft donor, taken from the stem cell graft. The V call is TRBV6-2 or TRBV6-3, the J call TRBJ2-2; 11 nucleotides align to TRBD2. This TCR derives from a human donor who donated a stem cell graft to a child with acute myeloid leukemia. The CDR3, as DNA: TGTGCCAGCAGTTATACTAGCGGGAGACCCACCGGGGAGCTGTTTTTT. Its protein product is CASSYTSGRPTGELFF.